The T cell receptor beta chain under discussion was sequenced for a study of cytomegalovirus exposure and HLA in healthy donors (dated by TCRdb to the late 2010s). Regarding the research as a whole: In an earlier analysis of roughly 590 of the donors, about 260 Gb of sequence data and 90 million to 120 million unique TCR beta sequences from roughly 180 million T cells were reported. An early release that covered about 600 HLA-typed donors contained approximately 290 gigabases of sequencing data and approximately 85 million unique TCR sequences. The genetic ancestry cluster associated with self-reported Caucasian donors included around four fifths of the roughly 360 genotyped donors. The aim of the study was to test whether cataloging public T cell receptors could identify signatures of past pathogen exposure. Using immunosequencing, the study profiled T cell repertoires from 640 or so subjects and related those repertoires to cytomegalovirus serostatus. Along with the approximately 600-subject first cohort, a separate validation cohort of over 90 different subjects was used. To predict cytomegalovirus infection status, the study combined high-throughput TCR immunosequencing, statistical association of individual TCRs with disease status, and machine learning. In a later analysis, previously published TCR beta repertoires from fewer than 750 donors were re-analyzed and high-resolution HLA genotyping was added so that TCR occurrence patterns could be studied. Rather than using new phenotypic data, the later analysis identified candidate immune exposures from TCR beta sequences and from how often those sequences occurred across donors. In an earlier analysis of more than 550 of the donors, high-throughput TCR beta sequencing was used to judge whether each TCR beta V gene segment behaved as functional or pseudogenic. Donor age, sex, ethnicity and CMV serostatus were compiled together with the repertoire data. A later genetic analysis used genome-wide SNP genotypes for about three fifths of the 666 donors, treating that subset as a discovery cohort. Every discovery cohort repertoire had been produced on one sequencing platform. Class I and class II HLA loci were covered by the typing at four-digit resolution. Typing coverage differed by locus: A, B, C, DRB1 and DQB1 were typed in about 629-630 donors, DQA1 in roughly 500, DPA1 in roughly 590, and DPB1 in just under 480. Roughly 5 DR-DQ haplotypes were handled as single units for association and clustering because linkage in the cohort was strong. Among roughly 400 genotyped donors of the cohort, an average of around 240,000 unique TCR beta nucleotide sequences were sequenced per donor, approximately 20% of them non-productive. Summary of the overall study and its limitations: Cytomegalovirus status was reported to be diagnosed by the classifier with high specificity and sensitivity in both the original and validation cohorts. In an earlier analysis of approximately 590 of the donors, most TCR beta V segments were observed in productive rearrangements about 87% or about 30% of the time, broadly matching IMGT annotations. The study gave a list of about 170 TCR beta chains associated with cytomegalovirus. In a later analysis, the rate of TCR association differed among HLA loci, with DRB1 alleles having the most associated TCRs and HLA-C alleles having the fewest. A few of the identified cytomegalovirus-associated TCR beta chains were confirmed in vitro to be specific for cytomegalovirus antigens. For the cohort, immune exposure information was limited to CMV serostatus. A group of highly shared sequence variants was considered likely to be a technical artifact of the sequencing pipeline. In this cohort, only TCR beta chains were sequenced, and detectable features were limited by the absence of alpha or paired-chain data. According to a later analysis, parvovirus B19, influenza, CMV and Epstein-Barr virus appeared linked to several top co-occurrence clusters. While some public TCRs were present in many individuals, most TCR sequences turned up only very rarely across donors. In a later analysis, HLA-associated TCR beta chains showed more clonal expansion and lower generation probabilities than non-associated chains that were equally common. Correlated functional status among segregating V segments might be attributable to linkage disequilibrium, but an unknown experimental factor could not be ruled out. Because HLA typing was missing for some donors at each locus, association tests included only the typed subset. The authors suggested that the approach could potentially be extended to other disease states and immunological phenotypes. An association between a missense DCLRE1C variant and V-gene and J-gene trimming of TCR beta chains was found in a later genetic analysis and replicated in an independent cohort. Most CMV-associated TCR beta chains appeared to be HLA-restricted in a later analysis, and the HLA associations seemed to be driven largely by CMV exposure. Because counts were too low, roughly 16 rarely observed V segments, including chromosome 9 orphons, were excluded from the earlier analysis of 587 of the donors. A later analysis associated 17,000 or so TCR beta sequences with specific HLA alleles at a false discovery rate of 0.05. A further reported finding was that TCR beta sequences accurately predicted the HLA-A and HLA-B alleles for most subjects in the first cohort. Because the 87-base-pair reads could not distinguish some IMGT-functional V segments, including TRBV6-2 and TRBV6-3, those segments were excluded. Presence/absence analyses assumed roughly uniform sequencing depth across donors, an assumption that may not hold. According to a later genetic analysis, donors in an Asian-associated ancestry cluster had fewer N-insertions in productive TCRs than the approximately 650-donor mean. When HLA alleles, especially DR and DQ, strongly co-occurred, TCR associations were difficult to assign to individual alleles.

Libraries came from the immunoSEQ multiplex PCR assay. A mixture of 60 forward primers for TCR Vbeta segments and 13 reverse primers for TCR Jbeta segments was used in the multiplex PCR. A multiplex PCR assay on genomic DNA amplified the CDR3 region of rearranged TCR beta genes. The Illumina HiSeq System was used to sequence the amplified TCR beta libraries as 87-base-pair reads. Turning to the authors' computational methods: A later analysis tallied around 87 million unique TCR beta chains across the 610 or so repertoires, and about 10 million of those chains were shared by two or more donors. A nearest-neighbor algorithm error-corrected the raw reads and collapsed the reads into unique sequences, merging closely related sequences to remove PCR and sequencing errors. CDR3 sequences were aligned to IMGT reference sequences to assign V, D and J gene segments. For a sequence to be retained, a match of at least six nucleotides was required to both a V gene segment and a J gene segment. Rearrangements were called productive when the CDR3 lacked stop codons and stayed in frame with V and J; all others were non-productive. Following IMGT convention, CDR3 was defined as the stretch from the second conserved V-encoded cysteine up to the conserved J-encoded phenylalanine. The earlier analysis of about 610 of the donors excluded any sequence lacking an unambiguous match to a single V gene segment. An earlier analysis of several hundred of the donors called V segments functional above 56.7% productive rearrangements and segregating when the between-donor standard deviation exceeded 5%. A statistical classification framework was developed to diagnose cytomegalovirus status using the catalog of TCR beta chain sequences. V and J gene assignment, in a later analysis, came from comparing TCR nucleotide sequences with IMGT/GENE-DB human TR gene sequences. The TCRdist pipeline was used in a later analysis to assign CDR3 sequences and most-parsimonious VDJ recombination scenarios. In a later analysis, each TCR beta chain was defined by its CDR3 amino acid sequence together with its V-gene family, and reads without a unique V-gene family were excluded. In a later analysis, several hundred highly shared, low-generation-probability nucleotide sequences were removed to address suspected cross-contamination and a sequencing artifact. For each public chain, a later analysis derived a clonal expansion index from normalized ranks of inferred template counts within each repertoire. Generation probabilities in a later analysis came from a VDJ recombination model fitted to out-of-frame rearrangements, and those results were checked against IGoR. A later analysis scored TCR-TCR, TCR-HLA and TCR-CMV co-occurrence with hypergeometric tests, applying a repertoire-size bias correction to TCR pairs. In a later analysis, false discovery rates were estimated by permuting HLA or CMV assignments 20 times. In a later analysis, co-occurring TCRs were grouped using DBSCAN, and TCRdist sequence similarity was added for clustering within HLA-allele-positive subsets. Co-occurrence clustering excluded repertoires with fewer than 30,000 or more than 120,000 public chains, plus five with anomalous nucleotide sharing. TCRdb mirrors the immuneACCESS table, restricted to in-frame sequences. Some clones are absent from its copies; in checked studies, under half trace to an unresolved V gene, and the reason for the others is unknown. Clone size and the V and J calls come from that table; the DNA yielded D and trimming. A total of 180,000 or so clones appear in this sample, more than 70% of them only once. The ten largest account for roughly 8% of the sample.

From the cysteine up to the phenylalanine, the CDR3 has a length of 15 residues. CDR3 DNA is the only sequence kept; it has 45 bases, read in frame from the first base. Trimming removed 1 base from V and 4 bases from J; the gene matches leave 6 bases unexplained. CDR1 and CDR2 were assigned from the germline V gene as LGHNA and YSLEER. The cohort consisted of 670 or so healthy bone marrow donors. At the time of sampling, all cohort members were nominally healthy, though unrecorded immune exposures were likely present. The donor tested CMV seropositive and was one of the 289 seropositive cohort members. A peripheral blood sample was collected from each donor, and TCR beta sequencing was performed on peripheral blood mononuclear cells. Genomic DNA extraction from the blood cell samples was performed with the Qiagen DNeasy Blood Extraction Kit. Concerning this clone itself: Its recognized antigen is unknown. One base away there is no much larger clone; base qualities are not given.

This TCR came from a woman between 35 and 50 years old in good health and CMV-seropositive. Sequencing input: PBMCs. Recombination connected TRBV4-3 to TRBJ1-2; TRBD1 agrees with 7 junctional bases. CDR3 loop: CASSQGPGGGYGYTF. The nucleotide sequence is given as TGCGCCAGCAGCCAAGGTCCAGGGGGTGGCTATGGCTACACCTTC.